Reported below is one T cell receptor (beta chain). Its antigen is not identified. Samples with a second dose at about 4 or about 12 weeks were pooled together. The record originates from a study of T cell responses to AZD1222 COVID-19 vaccine. General study results and limits: Spike-specific TCR breadth and depth were elevated following two AZD1222 doses. Within unmutated variant regions lay the reported targets of nearly half of spike-specific TCRs.

Sequencing used immunoSEQ multiplex PCR; TCRdb keeps in-frame clones, though not all of them. The sample carries about 270,000 clones, around 92% recorded once. This TCR derives from an adult who received the AZD1222 COVID-19 vaccine. The sequenced sample was peripheral blood, obtained 28 days after the second AZD1222 dose.

The DNA of the CDR3 is TGTGCCAGCTTCGACGAAACGTACCAAGAGACCCAGTACTTC. Its protein product is CASFDETYQETQYF. The V call is TRBV28, the J call TRBJ2-5; no definite D call. The V gene's germline CDR1 is MDHEN and CDR2 SYDVKM. The CDR3 has 14 residues. Trimming removed 8 bases at V and 0 bases at J, with 13 bases between.